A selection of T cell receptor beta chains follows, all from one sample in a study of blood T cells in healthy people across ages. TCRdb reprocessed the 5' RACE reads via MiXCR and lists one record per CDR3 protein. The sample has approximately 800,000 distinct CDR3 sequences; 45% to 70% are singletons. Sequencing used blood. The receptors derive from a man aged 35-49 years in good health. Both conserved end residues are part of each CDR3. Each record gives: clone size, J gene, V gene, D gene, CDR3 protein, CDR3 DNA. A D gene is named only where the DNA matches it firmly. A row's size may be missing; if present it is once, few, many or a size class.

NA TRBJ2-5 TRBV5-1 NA CASSLGQTKETQYF TGCGCCAGCAGCTTGGGACAGACGAAAGAGACCCAGTACTTC
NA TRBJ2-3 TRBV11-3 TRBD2 CASSAEREYTDTQYF TGTGCCAGCAGTGCCGAGCGGGAGTACACAGATACGCAGTATTTT
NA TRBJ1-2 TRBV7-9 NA CASSNSVGLGYGYTF TGTGCCAGCAGCAATAGTGTGGGACTTGGGTATGGCTACACCTTC
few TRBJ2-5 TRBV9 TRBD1 CASSVVGTEETQYF TGTGCCAGCAGCGTAGTAGGGACAGAAGAGACCCAGTACTTC
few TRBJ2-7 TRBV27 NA CASSFWAGYEQYF TGTGCCAGCAGTTTCTGGGCGGGCTACGAGCAGTACTTC
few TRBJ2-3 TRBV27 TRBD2 CASIDGGATDTQYF TGTGCCAGCATTGACGGGGGGGCCACAGATACGCAGTATTTT
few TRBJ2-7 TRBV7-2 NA CASSPVPGTPLLPYEQYF TGTGCCAGCAGCCCCGTACCGGGGACTCCTCTTCTTCCCTACGAGCAGTACTTC
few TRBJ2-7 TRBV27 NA CASSLSAWTYEQYF TGTGCCAGCAGTTTATCAGCGTGGACCTACGAGCAGTACTTC
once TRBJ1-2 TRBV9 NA CASGQGLFGYGYTF TGTGCCAGCGGCCAGGGCCTTTTTGGCTATGGCTACACCTTC
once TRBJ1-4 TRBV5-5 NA CASSSSVFTGDEKLFF TGTGCCAGCAGCTCCTCCGTGTTCACGGGGGATGAAAAACTGTTTTTT
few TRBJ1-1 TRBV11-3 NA CASSRSGPSNTEAFF TGTGCCAGCAGCCGGTCGGGACCGTCGAACACTGAAGCTTTCTTT
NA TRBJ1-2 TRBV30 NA CAWGLGFQGGYTF TGTGCCTGGGGTCTCGGGTTCCAGGGTGGCTACACCTTC
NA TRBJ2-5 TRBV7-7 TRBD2 CASSWDYRETQYF TGTGCCAGCAGCTGGGACTACCGAGAGACCCAGTACTTC
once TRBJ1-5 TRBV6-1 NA CASIVAFGQPQHF TGTGCCAGCATCGTAGCGTTCGGGCAGCCCCAGCATTTT
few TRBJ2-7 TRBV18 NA CASSPDYPEQYF TGTGCCAGCTCACCCGATTATCCCGAGCAGTACTTC
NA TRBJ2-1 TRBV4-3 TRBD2 CASRAGRASSEQFF TGCGCCAGCAGGGCAGGGAGGGCCTCCAGTGAGCAGTTCTTC
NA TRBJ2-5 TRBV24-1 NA CATSDQQGRGIETQYF TGTGCCACCTCAGACCAACAGGGACGCGGAATAGAGACCCAGTACTTC
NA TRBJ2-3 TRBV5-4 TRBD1 CASSADRGDSNTQYF TGTGCCAGCAGCGCAGACAGGGGAGACTCAAATACGCAGTATTTT
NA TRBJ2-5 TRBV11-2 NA CASGGTPQETQYF TGTGCCAGCGGCGGGACACCGCAAGAGACCCAGTACTTC
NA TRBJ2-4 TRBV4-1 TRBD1 CASSQALVQGAGNIQYF TGCGCCAGCAGCCAGGCCTTAGTACAGGGGGCTGGGAACATTCAGTACTTC
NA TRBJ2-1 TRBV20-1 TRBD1 CSAPEDRLYNEQFF TGCAGTGCCCCCGAGGACAGGCTCTACAATGAGCAGTTCTTC
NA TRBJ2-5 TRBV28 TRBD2 CASSKLAQETQYF TGTGCCAGCAGTAAACTAGCGCAAGAGACCCAGTACTTC
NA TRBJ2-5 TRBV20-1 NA CSARGWGTETQYF TGCAGTGCTAGAGGGTGGGGTACGGAGACCCAGTACTTC
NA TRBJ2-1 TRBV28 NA CASSTEGAESYNEQFF TGTGCCAGCAGTACCGAAGGGGCAGAATCTTACAATGAGCAGTTCTTC
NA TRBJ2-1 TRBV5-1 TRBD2 CASSHGLAPGDEQFF TGCGCCAGCAGCCACGGACTAGCTCCGGGTGATGAGCAGTTCTTC
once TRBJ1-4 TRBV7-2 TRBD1 CASSLRTGTNEKLFF TGTGCCAGCAGCTTACGGACAGGGACTAATGAAAAACTGTTTTTT
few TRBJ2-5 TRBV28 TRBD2 CASSSGTSPGETQYF TGTGCCAGCAGTTCCGGGACTAGCCCGGGGGAGACCCAGTACTTC
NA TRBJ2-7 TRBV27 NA CASIGPGPQSYEQYF TGTGCCAGCATCGGTCCCGGCCCACAATCCTACGAGCAGTACTTC
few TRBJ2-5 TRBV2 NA CASIQGSYQETQYF TGTGCCAGCATACAGGGATCGTACCAAGAGACCCAGTACTTC
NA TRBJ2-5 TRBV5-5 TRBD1 CASSSSDRGRSGQYF TGTGCCAGCAGCTCTTCGGACAGGGGGCGCTCTGGGCAGTACTTC
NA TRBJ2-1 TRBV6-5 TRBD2 CASSYTSGPADEQFF TGTGCCAGCAGTTACACTAGCGGGCCCGCGGATGAGCAGTTCTTC
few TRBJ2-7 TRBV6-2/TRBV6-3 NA CASSYGPYEQYF TGTGCCAGCAGTTACGGGCCCTACGAGCAGTACTTC
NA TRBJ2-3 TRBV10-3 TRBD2 CAISESTSGTSIIFSTQYF TGTGCCATCAGTGAGTCGACTAGCGGGACGTCGATTATATTTAGTACGCAGTATTTT
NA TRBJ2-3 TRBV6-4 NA CAMSRGPSTDTQYF TGTGCCATGAGCAGGGGACCGAGCACAGATACGCAGTATTTT
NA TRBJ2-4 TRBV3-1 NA CASSQDLAHVGASWIQYF TGTGCCAGCAGCCAAGATCTGGCCCATGTTGGGGCAAGCTGGATTCAGTACTTC
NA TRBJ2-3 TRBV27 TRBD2 CASTPLASGGADTQYF TGTGCCAGCACCCCCCTGGCTAGCGGGGGGGCAGATACGCAGTATTTT
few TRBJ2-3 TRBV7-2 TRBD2 CASSAGGRGSDTQYF TGTGCCAGCAGCGCGGGGGGGCGGGGATCAGATACGCAGTATTTT
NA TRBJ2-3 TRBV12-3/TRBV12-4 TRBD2 CASSFSSGGVSDTQYF TGTGCCAGCAGTTTCAGTAGCGGGGGGGTGTCAGATACGCAGTATTTT
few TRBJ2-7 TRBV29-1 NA CSAPGPRRDEQYF TGCAGCGCTCCCGGGCCCCGGAGGGACGAGCAGTACTTC
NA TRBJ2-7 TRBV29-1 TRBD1 CSVGTGTGALYEQYF TGCAGCGTTGGGACTGGGACAGGGGCCCTCTACGAGCAGTACTTC
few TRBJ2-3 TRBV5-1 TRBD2 CASSFVGGSSDTQYF TGCGCCAGCAGCTTTGTCGGCGGGAGTTCAGATACGCAGTATTTT
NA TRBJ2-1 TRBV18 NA CASSREMGDEQFF TGTGCCAGCTCTCGGGAGATGGGGGATGAGCAGTTCTTC
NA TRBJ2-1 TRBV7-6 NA CASSLVARGVDNEQFF TGTGCCAGCAGCTTAGTAGCCAGGGGAGTCGACAATGAGCAGTTCTTC